This TCR beta chain was identified during a study of T cells in tuberculosis. The overall study: Samples predate treatment or fall within its first 7 days. Study-wide results and limits: A GMM-specific repertoire classifier reached roughly 90% accuracy, AUROC approximately 0.9.

Points on this clone: Its target is not known.

CDR3 length: 13 amino acids. Germline loops: CDR1 SGHRS, CDR2 YFSETQ. V gave up 0 bases and J gave up 2 bases, with 4 bases separating them. Time point here: new active TB diagnosis, blood taken before or within 7 days of starting treatment. Included patients were adults of at least 18, HIV-seronegative, South African. Each clinical donor contributed on average roughly 92,000 T cells from unsorted cryopreserved PBMC. TCRdb's copy holds only in-frame clones and misses some; the assay was immunoSEQ multiplex PCR. Of under 45,000 clones in the sample, around 93% were seen once. The sample here was PBMCs, taken at tuberculosis diagnosis. The TCR comes from an adult with tuberculosis. V gene TRBV5-1 combines with J gene TRBJ2-3; D is unclear. The CDR3 coding sequence is TGCGCCAGCAGCTTGGACTTCACAGATACGCAGTATTTT. Translating it yields CASSLDFTDTQYF.